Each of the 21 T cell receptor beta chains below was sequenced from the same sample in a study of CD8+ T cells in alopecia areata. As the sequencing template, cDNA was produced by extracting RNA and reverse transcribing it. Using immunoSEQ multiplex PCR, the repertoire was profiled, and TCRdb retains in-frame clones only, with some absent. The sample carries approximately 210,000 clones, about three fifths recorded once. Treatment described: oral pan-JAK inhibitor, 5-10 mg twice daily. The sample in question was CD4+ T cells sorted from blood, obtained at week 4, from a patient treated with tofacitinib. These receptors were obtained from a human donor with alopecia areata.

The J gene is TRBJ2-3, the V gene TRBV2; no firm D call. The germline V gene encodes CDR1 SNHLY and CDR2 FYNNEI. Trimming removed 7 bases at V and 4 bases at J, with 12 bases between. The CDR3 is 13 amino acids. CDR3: CASNIRKSDTQYF. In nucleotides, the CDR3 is TGTGCCAGCAATATTAGAAAATCAGATACGCAGTATTTT.

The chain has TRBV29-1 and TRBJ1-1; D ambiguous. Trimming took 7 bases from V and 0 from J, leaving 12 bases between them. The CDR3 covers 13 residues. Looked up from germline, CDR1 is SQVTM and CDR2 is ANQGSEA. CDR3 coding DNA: TGCAGCGCTACGGCCAGCATGAACACTGAAGCTTTCTTT. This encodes CSATASMNTEAFF. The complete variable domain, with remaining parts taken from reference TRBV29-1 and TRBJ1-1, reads SAVISQKPSRDICQRGTSLTIQCQVDSQVTMMFWYRQQPGQSLTLIATANQGSEATYESGFVIDKFPISRPNLTFSTLTVSNMSPEDSSIYLCSATASMNTEAFFGQGTRLTVV.

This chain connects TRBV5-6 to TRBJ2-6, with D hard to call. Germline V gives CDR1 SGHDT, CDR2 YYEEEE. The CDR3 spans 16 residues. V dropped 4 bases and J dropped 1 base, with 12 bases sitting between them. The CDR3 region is CASSTTHASGANVLTF. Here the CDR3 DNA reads TGTGCCAGCAGCACCACCCACGCGTCTGGGGCCAACGTCCTGACTTTC.

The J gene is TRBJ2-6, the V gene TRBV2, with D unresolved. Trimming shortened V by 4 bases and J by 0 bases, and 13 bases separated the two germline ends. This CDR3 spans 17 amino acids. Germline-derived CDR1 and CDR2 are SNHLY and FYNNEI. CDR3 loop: CASSVGPPRSGANVLTF. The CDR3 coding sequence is TGTGCCAGCAGTGTGGGCCCCCCCCGCTCTGGGGCCAACGTCCTGACTTTC.

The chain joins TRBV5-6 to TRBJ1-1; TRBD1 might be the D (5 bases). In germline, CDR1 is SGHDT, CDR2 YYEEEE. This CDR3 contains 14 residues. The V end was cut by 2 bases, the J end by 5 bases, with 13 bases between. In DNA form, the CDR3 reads TGTGCCAGCAGCTTTAACACAGGCTGGACTGAAGCTTTCTTT. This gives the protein CASSFNTGWTEAFF.

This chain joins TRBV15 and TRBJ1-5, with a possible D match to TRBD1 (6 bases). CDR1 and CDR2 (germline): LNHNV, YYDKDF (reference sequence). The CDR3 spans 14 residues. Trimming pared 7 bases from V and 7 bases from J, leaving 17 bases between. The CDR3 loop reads CATNPLGGQQPQHF. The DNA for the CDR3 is TGTGCCACCAACCCCCTGGGGGGCCAACAGCCCCAGCATTTT.

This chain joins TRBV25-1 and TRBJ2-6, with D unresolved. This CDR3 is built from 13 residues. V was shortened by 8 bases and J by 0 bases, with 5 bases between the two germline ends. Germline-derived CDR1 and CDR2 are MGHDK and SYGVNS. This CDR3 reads CASVSSGANVLTF. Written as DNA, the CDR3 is TGTGCCAGCGTAAGCTCTGGGGCCAACGTCCTGACTTTC.

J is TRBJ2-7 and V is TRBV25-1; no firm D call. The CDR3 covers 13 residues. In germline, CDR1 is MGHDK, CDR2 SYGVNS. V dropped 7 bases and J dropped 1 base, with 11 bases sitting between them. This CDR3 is CASTRYGSYEQYF. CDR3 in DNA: TGTGCCAGCACCAGATATGGGTCCTACGAGCAGTACTTC.

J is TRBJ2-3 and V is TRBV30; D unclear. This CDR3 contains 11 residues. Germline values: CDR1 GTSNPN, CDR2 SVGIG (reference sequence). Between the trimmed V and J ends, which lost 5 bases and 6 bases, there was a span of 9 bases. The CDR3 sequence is CAWEIADTQYF. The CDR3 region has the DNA TGTGCCTGGGAAATAGCCGATACGCAGTATTTT. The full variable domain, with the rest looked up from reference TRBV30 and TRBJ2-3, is SQTIHQWPATLVQPVGSPLSLECTVEGTSNPNLYWYRQAAGRGLQLLFYSVGIGQISSEVPQNLSASRPQDRQFILSSKKLLLSDSGFYLCAWEIADTQYFGPGTRLTVL.

The chain's CDR3 is CASSHPLAGGYNEQFF. The CDR3 coding sequence is TGCGCCAGCAGCCACCCACTAGCGGGGGGGTACAATGAGCAGTTCTTC. The J gene is TRBJ2-1, the V gene TRBV4-3; 13 bases are a match to TRBD2. The CDR3 is 16 residues long. The junction had 3 bases not matched to a gene; V was cut back by 3 bases and J by 4 bases. CDR1 LGHNA and CDR2 YSLEER come from the germline V gene.

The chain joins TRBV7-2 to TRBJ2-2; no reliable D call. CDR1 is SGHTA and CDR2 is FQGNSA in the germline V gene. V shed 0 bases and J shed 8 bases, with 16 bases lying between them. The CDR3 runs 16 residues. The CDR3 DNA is TGTGCCAGCAGCTTAGCCAGTCGGTCAGTCGCGGGGGAGCTGTTTTTT. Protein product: CASSLASRSVAGELFF.

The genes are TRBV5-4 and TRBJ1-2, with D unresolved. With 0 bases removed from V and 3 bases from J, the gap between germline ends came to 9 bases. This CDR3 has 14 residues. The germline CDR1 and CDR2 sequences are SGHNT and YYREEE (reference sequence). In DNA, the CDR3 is TGTGCCAGCAGCTTGGACACGAGGGACTATGGCTACACCTTC. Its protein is CASSLDTRDYGYTF.

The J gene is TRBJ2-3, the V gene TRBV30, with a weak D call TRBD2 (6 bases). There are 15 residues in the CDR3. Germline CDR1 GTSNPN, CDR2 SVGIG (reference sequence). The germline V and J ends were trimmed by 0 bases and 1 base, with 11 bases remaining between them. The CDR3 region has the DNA TGTGCCTGGAGTGTCACGGGACTCCGCACAGATACGCAGTATTTT. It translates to CAWSVTGLRTDTQYF.

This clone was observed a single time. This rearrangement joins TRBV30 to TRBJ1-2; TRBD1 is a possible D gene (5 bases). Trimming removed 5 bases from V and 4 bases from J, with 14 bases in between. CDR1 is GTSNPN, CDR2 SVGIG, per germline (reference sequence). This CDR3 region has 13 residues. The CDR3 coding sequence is TGTGCCTGGGGGGACGTCGGACCCTATGGCTACACCTTC. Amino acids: CAWGDVGPYGYTF.

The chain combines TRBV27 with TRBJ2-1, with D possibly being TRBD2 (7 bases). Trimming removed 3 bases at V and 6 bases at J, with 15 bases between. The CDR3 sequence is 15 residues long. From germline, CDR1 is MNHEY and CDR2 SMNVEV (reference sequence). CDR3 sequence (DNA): TGTGCCAGCAGTTTTTCGGGGGGCCGCGTCAATGAGCAGTTCTTC. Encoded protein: CASSFSGGRVNEQFF.

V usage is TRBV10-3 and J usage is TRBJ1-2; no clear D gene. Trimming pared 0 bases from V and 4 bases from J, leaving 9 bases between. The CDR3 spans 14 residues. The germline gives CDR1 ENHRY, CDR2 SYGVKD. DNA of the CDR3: TGTGCCATCAGTGAGTCTAAGGTTTCCTATGGCTACACCTTC. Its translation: CAISESKVSYGYTF.

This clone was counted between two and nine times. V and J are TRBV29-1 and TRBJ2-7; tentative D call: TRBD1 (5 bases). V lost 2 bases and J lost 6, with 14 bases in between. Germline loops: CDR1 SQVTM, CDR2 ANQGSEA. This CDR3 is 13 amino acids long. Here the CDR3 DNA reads TGCAGCGTTGAAAGGTCAGGGCTGGGCGAGCAGTACTTC. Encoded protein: CSVERSGLGEQYF.

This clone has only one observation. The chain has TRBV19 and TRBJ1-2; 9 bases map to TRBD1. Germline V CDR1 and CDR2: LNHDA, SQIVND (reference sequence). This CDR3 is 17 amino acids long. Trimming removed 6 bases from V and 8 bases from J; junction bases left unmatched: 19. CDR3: CASRSTGTGTSFAGYTF. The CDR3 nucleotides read TGTGCCAGTAGATCTACCGGGACAGGGACATCCTTCGCAGGCTACACCTTC.

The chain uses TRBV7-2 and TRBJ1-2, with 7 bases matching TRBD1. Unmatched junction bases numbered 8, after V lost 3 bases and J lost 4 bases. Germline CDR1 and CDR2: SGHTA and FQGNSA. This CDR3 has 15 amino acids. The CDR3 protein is CASSLGQSAGYGYTF. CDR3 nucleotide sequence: TGTGCCAGCAGCTTGGGACAGAGCGCTGGCTATGGCTACACCTTC.

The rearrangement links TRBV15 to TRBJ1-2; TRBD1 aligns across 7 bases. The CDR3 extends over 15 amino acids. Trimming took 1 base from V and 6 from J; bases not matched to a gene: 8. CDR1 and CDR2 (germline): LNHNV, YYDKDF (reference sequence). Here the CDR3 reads CATSRGGDRVDGYTF. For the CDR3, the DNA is TGTGCCACCAGCAGAGGGGGCGACAGGGTTGATGGCTACACCTTC.

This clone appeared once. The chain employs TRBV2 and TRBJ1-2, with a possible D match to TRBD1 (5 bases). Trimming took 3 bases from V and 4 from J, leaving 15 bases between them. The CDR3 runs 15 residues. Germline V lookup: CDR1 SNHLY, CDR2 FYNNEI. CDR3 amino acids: CASSEGFWGGYGYTF. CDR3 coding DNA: TGTGCCAGCAGTGAGGGGTTCTGGGGGGGCTATGGCTACACCTTC.